A few counts support the clone carrying this T cell receptor (beta chain). Its specificity is not known. The data derive from a study of response to subunit inactivated influenza vaccine. Study results and limitations: Only a handful of new T cells, the authors suggested, are recruited with each seasonal influenza vaccination.

Germline CDR1 and CDR2: LNHDA and SQIVND (reference sequence). J lost 12 bases, V lost 7 bases, and 12 bases had no gene match. This CDR3 has 15 residues. TCRdb re-called the RT-PCR reads with MiXCR, one entry per CDR3 protein. The data hold 170,000 or so distinct CDR3 sequences, with roughly 10% observed a single time. The sample in question was CD8+ T cells sorted from PBMCs, obtained around 25 months after vaccination. The rearrangement uses TRBV19 and TRBJ2-1, with 13 bases matching TRBD2. The clonotype comes from a man between 45 and 75 years old who received an inactivated influenza vaccine. The CDR3: CASNPGGLAGLGQFF. In DNA, the CDR3 is TGTGCCAGTAACCCCGGGGGACTAGCGGGATTGGGGCAGTTCTTC.